A single sample is the source of the 32 T cell receptor beta chains below, sequenced in a study of T cells in localized non-small cell lung cancer. Method: immunoSEQ multiplex PCR; TCRdb's copy keeps in-frame clones and lacks some. The sample has 20,000 to 25,000 clones; about 88% are singletons. Sequenced here: peripheral blood, sampled before any cancer treatment. The receptor source for this set is a man aged 35-69 years with stage I lung adenocarcinoma.

The rearrangement uses TRBV28 and TRBJ1-2; D possibly corresponds to TRBD1 (6 bases). This CDR3 contains 13 residues. The V end was cut by 3 bases, the J end by 4 bases, with 9 bases between. Germline-derived CDR1 and CDR2 are MDHEN and SYDVKM. The CDR3 spells CASSLTGSYGYTF. The CDR3 coding sequence is TGTGCCAGCAGTTTGACAGGAAGCTATGGCTACACCTTC.

The sample holds a few counts of this clone. The chain carries TRBV5-8 and TRBJ2-5, with TRBD2 as a possible D gene (6 bases). The CDR3 loop spans 15 amino acids. Germline CDR1 and CDR2: SGHTS and YDEGEE. V lost 3 bases, J lost 4 bases, and 16 bases lay in between. The CDR3, as DNA: TGTGCCAGCAGCTCGGGGCGGCGGGGCGGAGAGACCCAGTACTTC. Residues: CASSSGRRGGETQYF.

The chain recombines TRBV4-2 with TRBJ2-2, with D possibly TRBD1 on 6 matching bases. Germline CDR1 and CDR2: LGHNA and YNFKEQ. Trimming removed 5 bases from V and 1 base from J, with 8 bases in between. CDR3 length equals 14 residues. Here the CDR3 DNA reads TGTGCCAGCAGCATGACAGGGAACACCGGGGAGCTGTTTTTT. This codes for CASSMTGNTGELFF.

The chain is built from TRBV21-1 and TRBJ2-3; the DNA was not compared with TRBD2, the D call given in the table. TRBV21-1 is flagged as a pseudogene. The CDR3 contains 17 residues. The CDR3 sequence is CASSKEGTAPSTDTQYF. In nucleotides, the CDR3 is TGTGCCAGCAGCAAAGAAGGGACTGCCCCTAGCACAGATACGCAGTATTTT.

The J gene is TRBJ2-7, the V gene TRBV7-9; no clear D. V lost 5 bases, J lost 7 bases, and 12 bases lay in between. The CDR3 has 12 amino acids. Germline V gives CDR1 SEHNR, CDR2 FQNEAQ (reference sequence). DNA for the CDR3: TGTGCCAGCAGCCTCTCGCTGGGAGAGCAGTACTTC. This sequence encodes CASSLSLGEQYF.

The chain recombines TRBV5-1 with TRBJ1-2; 7 bases are shared with TRBD1. Trimming took 0 bases from V and 4 from J; bases not matched to a gene: 3. CDR3 size: 14 residues. CDR1 is SGHRS, CDR2 YFSETQ, per germline. CDR3 amino acids: CASSLAPGGYGYTF. The CDR3 coding sequence is TGCGCCAGCAGCTTGGCCCCAGGGGGCTATGGCTACACCTTC. Drawing the rest from reference TRBV5-1 and TRBJ1-2, the complete variable domain is KAGVTQTPRYLIKTRGQQVTLSCSPISGHRSVSWYQQTPGQGLQFLFEYFSETQRNKGNFPGRFSGRQFSNSRSEMNVSTLELGDSALYLCASSLAPGGYGYTFGSGTRLTVV.

This clone was seen only once. J is TRBJ2-7 and V is TRBV28, with D perhaps matching TRBD1 or TRBD2 (5 bases each). The CDR3 is 16 amino acids. Germline loops: CDR1 MDHEN, CDR2 SYDVKM. The V end was cut by 5 bases, the J end by 0 bases, with 17 bases between. DNA of the CDR3: TGTGCCAGCAGTCCTCCGCCGGGGCACAACTCCTACGAGCAGTACTTC. Its protein is CASSPPPGHNSYEQYF.

The chain uses TRBV9 and TRBJ1-3; D call uncertain. The germline V and J ends were trimmed by 0 bases and 2 bases, with 6 bases remaining between them. Germline assignment: CDR1 SGDLS and CDR2 YYNGEE. The CDR3 covers 14 residues. The CDR3 DNA reads TGTGCCAGCAGCGTAGCGACCACTGGAAACACCATATATTTT. This translates into CASSVATTGNTIYF.

This clone has a single count. V usage is TRBV7-8 and J usage is TRBJ2-1, with 7 bases that match TRBD1. V trimming: 4 bases; J trimming: 5 bases; junction bases outside the gene matches: 8. Germline loops: CDR1 SGHVS, CDR2 FQNEAQ. The CDR3 is 15 amino acids. The DNA of the CDR3 is TGTGCCAGCAGCTCCCTACAGGGGCCCAACAATGAGCAGTTCTTC. It translates to CASSSLQGPNNEQFF.

The gene calls are TRBV4-2 and TRBJ2-7; the match to TRBD1 covers 8 bases. The CDR3 totals 14 residues. The germline V gene encodes CDR1 LGHNA and CDR2 YNFKEQ. Trimming removed 5 bases from V and 5 bases from J; junction bases left unmatched: 8. The CDR3: CASSGSDRGHEQYF. The CDR3 bases are TGTGCCAGCAGCGGTAGTGACAGGGGTCACGAGCAGTACTTC.

J is TRBJ2-1 and V is TRBV7-3; TRBD2 aligns across 8 bases. J lost 9 bases, V lost 5 bases, and 6 bases had no gene match. Germline V gene lookup returns CDR1 SGHTA and CDR2 FQGTGA. This CDR3 region has 13 residues. For the CDR3, the DNA is TGTGCCAGCAGCCGAGCGGGAGTCCGTGAGCAGTTCTTC. Its translation is CASSRAGVREQFF.

V and J are TRBV28 and TRBJ2-5, with D possibly being TRBD2 (6 bases). The CDR3 runs 17 residues. Trimming stripped 3 bases from V and 0 bases from J, with 17 bases between. Germline CDR1 is MDHEN and CDR2 is SYDVKM. As DNA, the CDR3 is TGTGCCAGCAGTTTCCCCAGGCGGGGCCGGAACCAAGAGACCCAGTACTTC. Protein product: CASSFPRRGRNQETQYF.

The genes are TRBV7-3 and TRBJ2-5; D unclear. This CDR3 comprises 13 residues. CDR1 SGHTA and CDR2 FQGTGA come from the germline V gene. V dropped 2 bases and J dropped 7 bases, with 11 bases sitting between them. The DNA for the CDR3 is TGTGCCAGCAGCTTAGAAGGTGTCGGGACCCAGTACTTC. This translates into CASSLEGVGTQYF.

This chain joins TRBV6-1 and TRBJ2-7, with a possible D match to TRBD1 (5 bases). V was trimmed by 0 bases and J by 4 bases, leaving 16 bases between them. The germline gives CDR1 MNHNS, CDR2 SASEGT. The CDR3 is 16 amino acids. The CDR3 sequence: CASSEALGARDYEQYF. CDR3 in DNA: TGTGCCAGCAGTGAAGCGCTTGGCGCCAGGGATTACGAGCAGTACTTC.

This chain links TRBV6-5 with TRBJ2-7, with no clear D. The CDR3 consists of 14 residues. CDR1 and CDR2 from the germline V gene are MNHEY and SVGAGI. V lost 6 bases and J lost 5, with 17 bases in between. In DNA form, the CDR3 reads TGTGCCAGCAGCCCCACCCACCCCCCCGACGAGCAGTACTTC. It specifies CASSPTHPPDEQYF.

This chain links TRBV5-1 with TRBJ2-7; the D is unclear. Per germline, CDR1 SGHRS and CDR2 YFSETQ. V lost 4 bases to trimming and J lost 4 bases, with 15 bases between them. CDR3 length equals 14 residues. This CDR3 reads CASSPELSYYEQYF. In nucleotides, the CDR3 is TGCGCCAGCAGCCCGGAACTCTCCTATTACGAGCAGTACTTC.

This clone was recorded once. The chain uses TRBV7-9 and TRBJ1-1, with unresolved D. The germline V gene encodes CDR1 SEHNR and CDR2 FQNEAQ (reference sequence). With 2 bases removed from V and 8 bases from J, the gap between germline ends came to 9 bases. The CDR3 is made up of 12 amino acids. The CDR3 region has the DNA TGTGCCAGCAGCTTATACGGATACGAAGCTTTCTTT. Amino acids: CASSLYGYEAFF.

This chain joins TRBV5-1 and TRBJ2-3; D may be TRBD1 (5 bases). CDR3 size: 14 residues. Germline CDR1 SGHRS, CDR2 YFSETQ. The germline V and J ends were trimmed by 2 bases and 4 bases, with 11 bases remaining between them. The CDR3 reads CASSLITGADTQYF. The CDR3 DNA sequence: TGCGCCAGCAGCTTAATAACAGGAGCAGATACGCAGTATTTT.

This chain connects TRBV7-9 to TRBJ2-7; D is uncertain. V was cut by 0 bases and J by 2 bases, with 8 bases left in between. Germline V gene data show CDR1 as SEHNR and CDR2 as FQNEAQ (reference sequence). The CDR3 contains 14 residues. CDR3 in DNA: TGTGCCAGCAGCTTAGCCGGGTCAGCCTACGAGCAGTACTTC. Its translation is CASSLAGSAYEQYF.

This chain links TRBV28 with TRBJ2-3; 8 bases are a match to TRBD1. The CDR3 length is 14 residues. The ends lost 4 bases at V and 4 bases at J; junction bases unmatched: 4. Per the germline V gene, CDR1 is MDHEN and CDR2 is SYDVKM. CDR3 coding DNA: TGTGCCAGCAGTTGGCGGACAGGGCCAGATACGCAGTATTTT. It specifies CASSWRTGPDTQYF.

This sequence joins TRBV7-2 and TRBJ2-1; 13 positions match TRBD2. This CDR3 has 14 residues. V was pared by 4 bases and J by 12 bases, with 6 bases of the junction left unmatched. Germline V gives CDR1 SGHTA, CDR2 FQGNSA. CDR3 amino acids: CASSSGLAGPPQFF. The CDR3 coding sequence is TGTGCCAGCAGCTCGGGACTAGCGGGGCCCCCGCAGTTCTTC.

This CDR3 is CASSVDWSSLNEQFF. The CDR3 DNA is TGTGCCAGCAGTGTTGACTGGAGTTCCCTTAATGAGCAGTTCTTC. This sequence joins TRBV2 and TRBJ2-1, with unresolved D. V was cut by 4 bases and J by 7 bases, with 17 bases left in between. CDR1 and CDR2 (germline): SNHLY, FYNNEI. CDR3 length: 15 residues.

This chain uses TRBV25-1 with TRBJ2-7, with D perhaps TRBD1 or TRBD2 (6 bases each). Germline V gives CDR1 MGHDK, CDR2 SYGVNS. V lost 6 bases, J lost 0 bases, and 21 bases lay in between. This CDR3 is built from 17 residues. The CDR3 region is CASSPSPRGGPSYEQYF. The CDR3 bases are TGTGCCAGCAGCCCAAGTCCCAGGGGAGGACCCTCCTACGAGCAGTACTTC.

This clone turned up a few times. V gene TRBV5-1 combines with J gene TRBJ1-2; D remains ambiguous. In germline, CDR1 is SGHRS, CDR2 YFSETQ. Trimming left V 0 bases short and J 6 bases short, with 12 bases between. The CDR3 contains 14 residues. CDR3 bases: TGCGCCAGCAGCTTGGAACCACGGACGGATGGCTACACCTTC. Translation gives CASSLEPRTDGYTF.

This clone was observed a handful of times. The chain uses TRBV5-1 and TRBJ2-3; D unclear. CDR3 size: 13 residues. Germline V gives CDR1 SGHRS, CDR2 YFSETQ. V dropped 2 bases and J dropped 1 base, with 5 bases sitting between them. CDR3 DNA: TGCGCCAGCAGCTTACGGGGCACAGATACGCAGTATTTT. It is translated as CASSLRGTDTQYF.

The genes are TRBV30 and TRBJ1-6; possibly TRBD1 for D (6 bases). Trimming left V 0 bases short and J 5 bases short, with 20 bases between. The CDR3 totals 18 residues. Germline loops: CDR1 GTSNPN, CDR2 SVGIG (reference sequence). CDR3 bases: TGTGCCTGGAGTGTTCGGGGGGCACGGGTCCTAGATAATTCACCCCTCCACTTT. Protein sequence: CAWSVRGARVLDNSPLHF.

This clone was seen just once. The chain joins TRBV27 to TRBJ2-2, with D uncertain. The CDR3 extends over 16 amino acids. Per germline, CDR1 MNHEY and CDR2 SMNVEV (reference sequence). The V and J ends lost 6 bases and 0 bases respectively, with 14 bases between them. CDR3 nucleotides: TGTGCCAGCAGAAGTACAAGGTCGGCGAACACCGGGGAGCTGTTTTTT. Translation gives CASRSTRSANTGELFF.

The V gene is TRBV13, the J gene TRBJ2-5; no clear D gene. With 1 base removed from V and 4 bases from J, the gap between germline ends came to 7 bases. CDR1 is PRHDT and CDR2 is FYEKMQ in the germline V gene (reference sequence). This CDR3 spans 13 amino acids. In nucleotides, the CDR3 is TGTGCCAGCAGCTTAGAGGGAAGAGAGACCCAGTACTTC. Its protein is CASSLEGRETQYF.

V is TRBV7-2 and J is TRBJ1-2; TRBD1 might be the D (5 bases). V lost 5 bases and J 3 bases, leaving 10 bases between the germline ends. Germline CDR1 is SGHTA and CDR2 is FQGNSA. This CDR3 is 13 amino acids long. As DNA, the CDR3 is TGTGCCAGCAGCGTCAGGGTTGACTATGGCTACACCTTC. Amino acid sequence: CASSVRVDYGYTF.

The chain couples TRBV6-5 to TRBJ2-4; possible D gene TRBD2, 5 bases. The germline V gene encodes CDR1 MNHEY and CDR2 SVGAGI. V dropped 6 bases and J dropped 1 base, with 10 bases sitting between them. The CDR3 consists of 14 residues. In DNA, the CDR3 is TGTGCCAGCAGGAGGGATGGGGCCAAAAACATTCAGTACTTC. Its protein is CASRRDGAKNIQYF.

The chain uses TRBV7-2 and TRBJ2-5; perhaps TRBD1 as D (6 bases). V shed 5 bases and J shed 9 bases, with 16 bases lying between them. The CDR3 sequence is 13 residues long. CDR1 is SGHTA and CDR2 is FQGNSA in the germline V gene. The CDR3 DNA reads as TGTGCCAGCAGCCTACAGGGTGAAGGGTCCCAGTACTTC. This translates into CASSLQGEGSQYF.

The chain carries TRBV7-6 and TRBJ2-5, with 8 nucleotides matching TRBD1. The CDR3 is made up of 15 amino acids. V shed 5 bases and J 5 bases; nucleotides not matched to a gene: 10. Germline assignment: CDR1 SGHVS and CDR2 FNYEAQ. The CDR3 DNA is TGTGCCAGCAGCCCTATGGACAGGGAAGTGGAGACCCAGTACTTC. Encoded protein: CASSPMDREVETQYF.